The 20 T cell receptor beta chains below come from one sample, sequenced in a study of CD8 T cells in Susac syndrome (dated by TCRdb to the late 2010s). Receptors were amplified or captured by the immunoSEQ multiplex PCR assay. RNA was extracted using the RNeasy kit, and roughly 0.45 to 1 ug of the RNA was reverse transcribed with random hexamers. TCRdb took the public reads, trimmed them with fastp at Q25, ran MiXCR for clone calling and kept in-frame beta chains. Identical CDR3 proteins give one entry, which carries the most common genes and DNA. Across this sample there are roughly 130,000 distinct CDR3 sequences, with nearly 95% seen only once. The ten largest clones take up more than 0.09% of the sample. The material sequenced was CD4+ T cells from PBMCs. These receptors all stem from a human donor in good health.

This rearrangement joins TRBV7-9 to TRBJ1-2; 7 bases align to TRBD1. Germline V gene data show CDR1 as SEHNR and CDR2 as FQNEAQ (reference sequence). This CDR3 is 15 amino acids long. V dropped 7 bases and J dropped 5; count of bases not matched to a gene: 13. Here the CDR3 DNA reads TGTGCCAGCACCCTCTCTACAGGGGTTGGTTATGGCTACACCTTC. As protein: CASTLSTGVGYGYTF.

V gene TRBV3-1 combines with J gene TRBJ2-1; D remains ambiguous. V was pared by 1 base and J by 9 bases, with 7 bases between. Germline CDR1 reads LGHDT; CDR2 reads YNNKEL (reference sequence). This CDR3 region has 12 residues. This chain's CDR3 is CASSQGDTEQFF. DNA of the CDR3: TGTGCCAGCAGCCAAGGGGATACTGAGCAGTTCTTC.

This sequence joins TRBV28 and TRBJ2-3; D tentatively fits TRBD1 or TRBD2 (5 bases each). Germline V gives CDR1 MDHEN, CDR2 SYDVKM. The CDR3 consists of 13 residues. The V end lost 3 bases, the J end lost 8 bases, and 12 bases lay between the germline ends. CDR3 nucleotide sequence: TGTGCCAGCAGTTTTTCCGGGGCCGCTACGCAGTATTTT. This gives the protein CASSFSGAATQYF.

The rearrangement links TRBV4-1 to TRBJ2-7, with TRBD1 matching 8 bases. Per the germline V gene, CDR1 is MGHRA and CDR2 is YSYEKL. The CDR3 runs to 15 residues. With V trimmed by 4 bases and J by 6 bases, 11 bases remained unmatched. This CDR3 reads CASSPGGGTGREQYF. CDR3 nucleotide sequence: TGCGCCAGCAGCCCGGGTGGGGGGACAGGTCGCGAGCAGTACTTC.

This clonotype was counted a single time. The chain combines TRBV3-1 with TRBJ1-3; a weak D match, TRBD1 (6 bases). Germline V gene data show CDR1 as LGHDT and CDR2 as YNNKEL (reference sequence). Trimming removed 2 bases at V and 0 bases at J, with 14 bases between. CDR3 length equals 17 residues. The CDR3 bases are TGTGCCAGCAGCCAACCTACGGACAGTGGCTCTGGAAACACCATATATTTT. This translates into CASSQPTDSGSGNTIYF.

This chain connects TRBV29-1 to TRBJ2-3; D gene ambiguous. Trimming took 7 bases from V and 4 from J, leaving 9 bases between them. The CDR3 covers 11 residues. Germline CDR1 reads SQVTM; CDR2 reads ANQGSEA. The CDR3 protein is CSGSSSDTQYF. CDR3 nucleotides: TGCAGCGGTAGCAGTTCAGATACGCAGTATTTT.

J is TRBJ2-7 and V is TRBV12-3 or TRBV12-4, with 10 nucleotides matching TRBD2. The CDR3 totals 15 residues. Trimming took 6 bases from V and 1 from J; bases not matched to a gene: 6. This CDR3 reads CASSRGLAASYEQYF. CDR3 DNA: TGTGCCAGCAGCAGAGGACTAGCGGCGTCCTACGAGCAGTACTTC.

The CDR3 protein is CAATEGQPQHF. In DNA form, the CDR3 reads TGTGCCGCCACTGAAGGTCAGCCCCAGCATTTT. The chain is built from TRBV6-1 and TRBJ1-5; D remains unclear. The CDR3 sequence is 11 residues long. The ends were cut back, 11 bases at V and 6 bases at J, with 11 bases in the middle. Germline CDR1 reads MNHNS; CDR2 reads SASEGT.

The chain combines TRBV28 with TRBJ2-1; D is uncertain. V lost 1 base to trimming and J lost 5 bases, with 3 bases between them. Germline loops: CDR1 MDHEN, CDR2 SYDVKM. The CDR3 sequence is 12 residues long. The CDR3 is CASSLLNNEQFF. The CDR3 DNA follows: TGTGCCAGCAGTTTATTGAACAATGAGCAGTTCTTC.

The V call is TRBV20-1, the J call TRBJ1-2, with 8 positions matching TRBD1. The germline V gene has CDR1 DFQATT and CDR2 SNEGSKA (reference sequence). Trimming removed 3 bases from V and 7 bases from J; junction bases left unmatched: 10. The CDR3 has 14 amino acids. The DNA of the CDR3 is TGCAGTGCTAGTAGGCTGGACAGGGCTGGTGGCTACACCTTC. It specifies CSASRLDRAGGYTF.

V usage is TRBV20-1 and J usage is TRBJ2-1, with D possibly TRBD2 on 5 matching bases. Germline V gives CDR1 DFQATT, CDR2 SNEGSKA (reference sequence). Trimming removed 4 bases from V and 1 base from J, with 11 bases in between. The CDR3 spans 14 residues. CDR3 coding DNA: TGCAGTGCTAACCGGGATGAGTCCTACAATGAGCAGTTCTTC. Protein: CSANRDESYNEQFF.

The chain has TRBV20-1 and TRBJ1-2, with 9 bases aligning to TRBD1. Germline V gene data show CDR1 as DFQATT and CDR2 as SNEGSKA (reference sequence). The CDR3 covers 12 residues. V dropped 3 bases and J dropped 6; count of bases not matched to a gene: 2. This chain's CDR3 is CSARGDRDGYTF. The CDR3 DNA is TGCAGTGCTAGGGGGGACAGGGATGGCTACACCTTC.

This clonotype was detected only once. The rearrangement links TRBV5-1 to TRBJ2-3, with D uncertain. CDR1 is SGHRS, CDR2 YFSETQ, per germline. V was clipped by 4 bases and J by 4 bases, with 19 bases between them. The CDR3 extends over 16 amino acids. CDR3 in amino acids: CASSLAPGPTSDTQYF. The CDR3 DNA sequence: TGCGCCAGCAGCCTGGCACCAGGACCGACCTCAGATACGCAGTATTTT.

The rearrangement links TRBV29-1 to TRBJ2-3; no definite D call. Between the trimmed V and J ends, which lost 5 bases and 4 bases, there was a span of 10 bases. The CDR3 consists of 12 residues. Germline V gives CDR1 SQVTM, CDR2 ANQGSEA. The DNA of the CDR3 is TGCAGCGTTCGACCCCCCGCAGATACGCAGTATTTT. It translates to CSVRPPADTQYF.

The chain joins TRBV15 to TRBJ1-3; D is uncertain. Germline CDR1 reads LNHNV; CDR2 reads YYDKDF (reference sequence). CDR3 length: 13 amino acids. Trimming took off 3 bases at V and 1 base at J, with 4 bases between the two ends. CDR3 amino acids: CATSRTSGNTIYF. In DNA, the CDR3 is TGTGCCACCAGCAGGACGTCTGGAAACACCATATATTTT.

This chain links TRBV7-2 with TRBJ2-1; D perhaps matches TRBD2 (6 bases). Germline CDR1 SGHTA, CDR2 FQGNSA. This CDR3 has 16 amino acids. V was cut by 2 bases and J by 5 bases, with 16 bases left in between. The CDR3 DNA reads TGTGCCAGCAGCTTACTGGGACTTCTTTCCAACAATGAGCAGTTCTTC. Translation: CASSLLGLLSNNEQFF.

This CDR3 is CASAQYYEQYF. The CDR3 DNA follows: TGTGCCAGCGCTCAGTACTACGAGCAGTACTTC. The V call is TRBV2, the J call TRBJ2-7; D not certain. Germline V gene sequence: CDR1 SNHLY, CDR2 FYNNEI. The V end was cut by 8 bases, the J end by 3 bases, with 8 bases between. The CDR3 has 11 residues.

The rearrangement uses TRBV2 and TRBJ2-3; 9 bases align to TRBD2. The J segment lost 2 bases and the V segment lost 8 bases, leaving 5 bases of the junction unmatched. Looked up from germline, CDR1 is SNHLY and CDR2 is FYNNEI. This CDR3 comprises 14 residues. This CDR3 is CASLAGVSTDTQYF. CDR3 DNA: TGTGCCAGCTTAGCGGGAGTGTCCACAGATACGCAGTATTTT.

This chain connects TRBV19 to TRBJ2-5; D is unclear. V lost 5 bases to trimming and J lost 2 bases, with 3 bases between them. This CDR3 region has 11 residues. The germline gives CDR1 LNHDA, CDR2 SQIVND (reference sequence). CDR3: CASSWQETQYF. As DNA, the CDR3 is TGTGCCAGTAGTTGGCAAGAGACCCAGTACTTC. Together with reference TRBV19 and TRBJ2-5, the CDR3 gives the full variable domain: DGGITQSPKYLFRKEGQNVTLSCEQNLNHDAMYWYRQDPGQGLRLIYYSQIVNDFQKGDIAEGYSVSREKKESFPLTVTSAQKNPTAFYLCASSWQETQYFGPGTRLLVL.

V gene TRBV14 combines with J gene TRBJ2-5, with D hard to call. Germline assignment: CDR1 SGHDN and CDR2 FVKESK. V gave up 4 bases and J gave up 5 bases, with 8 bases separating them. The CDR3 is made up of 12 amino acids. CDR3 bases: TGTGCCAGCAGCCCCTACGGGGAGACCCAGTACTTC. Translation: CASSPYGETQYF.